This TCR beta chain was identified in a study of beta chain features in type 1 diabetes. This clone turned up a few times. As yet, its antigen is unknown. Germline V gene lookup returns CDR1 LGHNA and CDR2 YNFKEQ. The CDR3 has 13 amino acids. Between the trimmed V and J ends, which lost 0 bases and 3 bases, there was a span of 6 bases. Each of the CD4+ naive, central memory, regulatory and stem cell-like memory populations was sorted via CD45RO/CCR7/CD25/CD127/CD95/CD27. Broader study findings: TCRB CDR3 length was moderately but significantly reduced in all four CD4+ subsets of Type 1 diabetes patients. Shorter templates may be favored by PCR, equally so in patients and controls. In the patient group, naive, central memory and Treg TCRB repertoires seemed more alike than in the healthy donor group.

Investigators reverse transcribed all isolated RNA, so they sequenced expressed TCRB transcripts. The repertoire was sequenced with immunoSEQ multiplex PCR; TCRdb's copy has only in-frame clones and lacks some. The profile covers 500,000 to 700,000 clones, with roughly 16% appearing a single time and approximately 0.099% taken by the ten largest. The chain is built from TRBV4-2 and TRBJ2-7; D is undetermined. The sequence was collected from a man younger than 35 in good health. What was sequenced was naive CD4+ T cells from blood. CDR3 amino acids: CASSQEYSYEQYF. The CDR3 coding sequence is TGTGCCAGCAGCCAAGAGTACAGCTACGAGCAGTACTTC.